What follows are 32 T cell receptor beta chains derived from one specimen sequenced in a study of human T cells and chemical hapten exposure. TCRdb called the RACE reads again in MiXCR, with one record for every CDR3 protein. The sample holds 75,000 to 100,000 distinct CDR3 sequences, around 12% seen once. Time point described: patch test 1, 2 weeks after DPC sensitization. Treatment described: therapeutic diphenylcyclopropenone sensitization with weekly scalp DPC. This specimen was whole blood, taken in connection with sensitization to the hapten diphenylcyclopropenone (DPC). The receptors derive from a woman aged 40 to 55 with alopecia areata. Some clones in this sample may be carry-over from other donors' samples.

The rearrangement joins TRBV7-9 to TRBJ2-7; 9 bases agree with TRBD1. Per germline, CDR1 SEHNR and CDR2 FQNEAQ (reference sequence). Losses at the gene ends were 5 bases for V and 4 bases for J; bases not matched to a gene: 6. The CDR3 is 14 amino acids. CDR3 residues: CASSRRDREYEQYF. The DNA of the CDR3 is TGTGCCAGCAGCCGCCGGGACAGGGAATACGAGCAGTACTTC.

The chain is built from TRBV11-2 and TRBJ1-1; D call uncertain. V was clipped by 5 bases and J by 0 bases, with 13 bases between them. The germline gives CDR1 SGHAT, CDR2 FQNNGV. CDR3 length: 15 amino acids. CDR3 loop: CASSHLKGLNTEAFF. Here the CDR3 DNA reads TGTGCCAGCAGCCACCTAAAGGGCTTGAACACTGAAGCTTTCTTT.

This clonotype was detected many times. The rearrangement uses TRBV6-5 and TRBJ1-4; 9 nucleotides match TRBD1. The CDR3 is 17 residues long. V lost 4 bases and J lost 0; bases outside the gene matches: 6. Germline CDR1 reads MNHEY; CDR2 reads SVGAGI. CDR3 bases: TGTGCCAGCAGTTCCGGACAGGGGCTGACAACTAATGAAAAACTGTTTTTT. It translates to CASSSGQGLTTNEKLFF.

The rearrangement links TRBV29-1 to TRBJ2-1; D gene unclear. The ends were cut back, 7 bases at V and 0 bases at J, with 7 bases in the middle. The CDR3 runs 12 residues. CDR1 is SQVTM, CDR2 ANQGSEA, per germline. CDR3 nucleotide sequence: TGCAGCGCCACTAACTCCTACAATGAGCAGTTCTTC. It specifies CSATNSYNEQFF.

This clonotype was seen a handful of times. V and J are TRBV6-1 and TRBJ2-7; 8 bases agree with TRBD2. Per the germline V gene, CDR1 is MNHNS and CDR2 is SASEGT. This CDR3 is built from 15 residues. V gave up 6 bases and J gave up 7 bases; unmatched junction bases: 14. This CDR3 is CASREPGLVFGEQYF. The DNA for the CDR3 is TGTGCCAGCAGAGAACCGGGACTAGTCTTTGGGGAGCAGTACTTC.

This clonotype was observed a handful of times. The chain recombines TRBV6-1 with TRBJ2-7; 10 bases are a match to TRBD1. With 5 bases clipped from V and 5 bases from J, the junction kept 6 bases outside the gene matches. The CDR3 is 14 residues long. Germline CDR1 is MNHNS and CDR2 is SASEGT. CDR3 loop: CASSKGQGINEQYF. The CDR3 nucleotides read TGTGCCAGCAGTAAGGGACAGGGGATCAACGAGCAGTACTTC.

Concerning this clonotype: Given a much more abundant clone one base away, this may be a read error. The DNA of the CDR3 is TGTACCAGCAGTTTGGCTAGCAGGACCTACGAGCAGTACTTC. Amino acids: CTSSLASRTYEQYF. The rearrangement joins TRBV6-2 or TRBV6-3 to TRBJ2-7; D possibly corresponds to TRBD2 (5 bases). The CDR3 runs to 14 residues. CDR1 and CDR2 (germline): MNHEY, SVGEGT.

This clonotype was picked up many times. V and J are TRBV2 and TRBJ2-2; 9 bases agree with TRBD1. CDR3 length equals 16 residues. In germline, CDR1 is SNHLY, CDR2 FYNNEI. Losses at the gene ends were 3 bases for V and 5 bases for J; bases not matched to a gene: 7. The CDR3 loop is CASSDIYRGRTGELFF. Written as DNA, the CDR3 is TGTGCCAGCAGTGATATCTACAGGGGGCGGACCGGGGAGCTGTTTTTT.

This clonotype was found many times. The chain carries TRBV12-3 or TRBV12-4 and TRBJ2-1; D call uncertain. V was cut by 5 bases and J by 4 bases, with 9 bases left in between. This CDR3 region has 13 residues. The CDR3 nucleotides read TGTGCCAGCAGTCGGGCTAGATACAATGAGCAGTTCTTC. Protein sequence: CASSRARYNEQFF.

Ten or more counts support this clonotype. This chain joins TRBV28 and TRBJ2-1; a possible D gene is TRBD1 (6 bases). V gave up 0 bases and J gave up 6 bases, with 15 bases separating them. The germline V gene has CDR1 MDHEN and CDR2 SYDVKM. The CDR3 runs to 16 residues. The CDR3 protein is CASSLWGRGEVNEQFF. CDR3 coding DNA: TGTGCCAGCAGTTTATGGGGCAGGGGAGAGGTCAATGAGCAGTTCTTC.

This clonotype appeared a few times. The chain combines TRBV7-2 with TRBJ2-1, with TRBD2 as a possible D gene (5 bases). Between the trimmed V and J ends, which lost 5 bases and 5 bases, there was a span of 16 bases. The germline CDR1 and CDR2 sequences are SGHTA and FQGNSA. The CDR3 runs 15 residues. The CDR3 loop is CASSPGAAADNEQFF. The CDR3, as DNA: TGTGCCAGCAGCCCTGGTGCAGCGGCTGACAATGAGCAGTTCTTC.

This clonotype turned up a few times. The chain carries TRBV10-1 and TRBJ1-2; possibly TRBD1 for D (6 bases). Trimming shortened V by 3 bases and J by 5 bases, and 10 bases separated the two germline ends. The CDR3 loop spans 13 amino acids. Germline V lookup: CDR1 WNHNN, CDR2 SYGVQD (reference sequence). The CDR3 is CASSDGQSYGYTF. The CDR3 DNA reads as TGCGCCAGCAGTGACGGACAGTCATATGGCTACACCTTC.

The chain is built from TRBV7-3 and TRBJ2-5; D may be TRBD1 (6 bases). From germline, CDR1 is SGHTA and CDR2 FQGTGA. The CDR3 is 15 amino acids. V lost 6 bases, J lost 2 bases, and 16 bases lay in between. The CDR3 region is CASSRAGEPQETQYF. CDR3 coding DNA: TGTGCCAGCAGTCGGGCAGGGGAACCTCAAGAGACCCAGTACTTC. The full variable domain, rest sourced from reference TRBV7-3 and TRBJ2-5, is GAGVSQTPSNKVTEKGKYVELRCDPISGHTALYWYRQSLGQGPEFLIYFQGTGAADDSGLPNDRFFAVRPEGSVSTLKIQRTERGDSAVYLCASSRAGEPQETQYFGPGTRLLVL.

The sample holds many counts of this clonotype. This chain links TRBV18 with TRBJ2-3, with TRBD2 as a possible D gene (6 bases). Germline V CDR1 and CDR2: KGHSH, LQKENI. Trimming cost V 4 bases and J 2 bases, with 13 bases left between them. The CDR3 consists of 15 residues. This CDR3 reads CASSRFGTSTDTQYF. The CDR3 DNA reads TGTGCCAGCTCACGTTTCGGGACTTCCACAGATACGCAGTATTTT.

This clonotype was seen at least ten times. The J gene is TRBJ1-2, the V gene TRBV6-6, with D possibly being TRBD1 (5 bases). Trimming removed 5 bases from V and 9 bases from J, with 22 bases in between. Germline V lookup: CDR1 MNHNY, CDR2 SVGAGI (reference sequence). The CDR3 covers 15 residues. The CDR3, as DNA: TGTGCCAGCAGTCACGAGGGAGGGGCCCTGTTCCGCTACACCTTC. Its translation is CASSHEGGALFRYTF.

This chain uses TRBV19 with TRBJ2-1; 8 bases agree with TRBD2. The ends lost 1 base at V and 4 bases at J; junction bases unmatched: 6. The CDR3 length is 16 residues. Germline CDR1 reads LNHDA; CDR2 reads SQIVND (reference sequence). The CDR3 region has the DNA TGTGCCAGTAGTATAGGTCAGCGGGGGCGTTACAATGAGCAGTTCTTC. This gives the protein CASSIGQRGRYNEQFF.

Notes on this clonotype: A junction boundary mismatches the germline segment, possibly from a read error. V usage is TRBV7-9 and J usage is TRBJ2-1; 8 bases fit TRBD1. The CDR3 is made up of 14 amino acids. Germline V gene data show CDR1 as SEHNR and CDR2 as FQNEAQ (reference sequence). CDR3 bases: TGTGCCAGCAGCTTAGGCGGAACAGGACAGGGAGTGCTCTTC. Translation: CASSLGGTGQGVLF.

The CDR3: CASSSDRGGEQFF. For the CDR3, the DNA is TGTGCCAGCAGCTCAGACAGGGGAGGTGAGCAGTTCTTC. This chain uses TRBV11-2 with TRBJ2-1; 8 bases match TRBD1. Germline values: CDR1 SGHAT, CDR2 FQNNGV. There are 13 residues in the CDR3. The ends lost 4 bases at V and 9 bases at J; junction bases unmatched: 5. Together with reference TRBV11-2 and TRBJ2-1, the CDR3 gives the full variable domain: EAGVAQSPRYKIIEKRQSVAFWCNPISGHATLYWYQQILGQGPKLLIQFQNNGVVDDSQLPKDRFSAERLKGVDSTLKIQPAKLEDSAVYLCASSSDRGGEQFFGPGTRLTVL.

This clonotype came up a few times. The J gene is TRBJ2-3, the V gene TRBV10-3, with 12 bases matching TRBD2. The V and J ends lost 6 bases and 3 bases, in that order; junction bases with no gene match: 7. The CDR3 extends over 16 amino acids. Germline assignment: CDR1 ENHRY and CDR2 SYGVKD. The chain's CDR3 is CAISQTSGSATDTQYF. The CDR3 DNA sequence: TGTGCCATCAGCCAGACTAGCGGGAGTGCTACAGATACGCAGTATTTT.

In its sample, this clonotype was seen a few times. This chain joins TRBV7-2 and TRBJ2-7; TRBD1 matches at 8 bases. J lost 4 bases, V lost 8 bases, and 7 bases had no gene match. The CDR3 sequence is 13 residues long. The germline CDR1 and CDR2 sequences are SGHTA and FQGNSA. CDR3 DNA: TGTGCCAGCGGACAGGGTAGGGAGTACGAGCAGTACTTC. Translated, it gives CASGQGREYEQYF.

The chain is built from TRBV27 and TRBJ2-2; D might be TRBD1 or TRBD2, each matching 5 bases. V lost 7 bases, J lost 5 bases, and 17 bases lay in between. CDR3 size: 15 residues. Germline CDR1 and CDR2: MNHEY and SMNVEV (reference sequence). The CDR3: CASTMGPALTGELFF. The CDR3 bases are TGTGCCAGCACCATGGGACCTGCCCTTACCGGGGAGCTGTTTTTT.

This clonotype has a count of ten or more. This CDR3 reads CSVGTGGHEKLFF. CDR3 DNA: TGCAGCGTGGGGACAGGGGGACATGAAAAACTGTTTTTT. V usage is TRBV29-1 and J usage is TRBJ1-4; 11 bases match TRBD1. After removal of 6 bases from V and 6 bases from J, the junction contained 3 bases not matched to a gene. The CDR3 runs to 13 residues. Germline V gene sequence: CDR1 SQVTM, CDR2 ANQGSEA.

This clonotype was detected only a few times. This rearrangement joins TRBV7-2 to TRBJ2-5, with D perhaps being TRBD1 or TRBD2 (5 bases each). CDR1 SGHTA and CDR2 FQGNSA come from the germline V gene. Trimming pared 1 base from V and 9 bases from J, leaving 15 bases between. This CDR3 is built from 14 residues. Here the CDR3 DNA reads TGTGCCAGCAGCTTAGGGCAGACTATGGGGGCCCAGTACTTC. Protein: CASSLGQTMGAQYF. The variable domain in full, with the rest retrieved from reference TRBV7-2 and TRBJ2-5, is GAGVSQSPSNKVTEKGKDVELRCDPISGHTALYWYRQSLGQGLEFLIYFQGNSAPDKSGLPSDRFSAERTGGSVSTLTIQRTQQEDSAVYLCASSLGQTMGAQYFGPGTRLLVL.

The rearrangement joins TRBV29-1 to TRBJ2-4; 8 bases match TRBD1. The junction had 6 bases not matched to a gene; V was cut back by 6 bases and J by 11 bases. CDR1 and CDR2 from the germline V gene are SQVTM and ANQGSEA. This CDR3 has 11 residues. The CDR3 loop is CSVIQGGLQYF. The CDR3 DNA is TGCAGCGTAATACAGGGGGGTCTTCAGTACTTC.

Only a few counts were recorded for this clonotype. The V and J genes are TRBV7-2 and TRBJ1-4; a weak D match, TRBD1 (5 bases). Trimming shortened V by 5 bases and J by 3 bases, and 16 bases separated the two germline ends. Germline V gene data show CDR1 as SGHTA and CDR2 as FQGNSA. This CDR3 has 16 amino acids. CDR3 protein: CASSAWTGGPNEKLFF. The CDR3 nucleotides are TGTGCCAGCAGCGCGTGGACGGGGGGACCTAATGAAAAACTGTTTTTT.

The chain links TRBV28 to TRBJ2-1; the D is unclear. Germline CDR1 is MDHEN and CDR2 is SYDVKM. This CDR3 spans 15 amino acids. V was shortened by 5 bases and J by 2 bases, with 13 bases between the two germline ends. The DNA of the CDR3 is TGTGCCAGCAGTCCTTCCACGTTAGCCTACAATGAGCAGTTCTTC. Its translation is CASSPSTLAYNEQFF.

The J gene is TRBJ2-3, the V gene TRBV20-1, with D possibly being TRBD1 (5 bases). The CDR3 has 15 residues. The V gene lost 2 bases and the J gene lost 1 base, with 13 bases spanning the gap. Germline V gene lookup returns CDR1 DFQATT and CDR2 SNEGSKA (reference sequence). The CDR3 sequence: CSARINWGRTDTQYF. CDR3 bases: TGCAGTGCTAGAATTAACTGGGGCCGCACAGATACGCAGTATTTT.

This clonotype was found many times. The J gene is TRBJ2-5, the V gene TRBV18; a possible D gene is TRBD2 (6 bases). Germline V gene lookup returns CDR1 KGHSH and CDR2 LQKENI. V was shortened by 0 bases and J by 2 bases, with 13 bases between the two germline ends. There are 16 residues in the CDR3. DNA for the CDR3: TGTGCCAGCTCACCACCTCACTTCGGGGGTCAAGAGACCCAGTACTTC. Amino acid sequence: CASSPPHFGGQETQYF.

There are many counts of this clonotype. This sequence joins TRBV28 and TRBJ1-2; no definite D call. V shed 8 bases and J shed 7 bases, with 8 bases lying between them. Germline loops: CDR1 MDHEN, CDR2 SYDVKM. The CDR3 spans 10 residues. The CDR3 is CASQRFGYTF. CDR3 coding DNA: TGTGCCAGCCAAAGGTTTGGCTACACCTTC.

The V gene is TRBV3-1, the J gene TRBJ2-1, with TRBD2 matching over 8 bases. V dropped 6 bases and J dropped 5; count of bases not matched to a gene: 3. Germline-derived CDR1 and CDR2 are LGHDT and YNNKEL (reference sequence). There are 13 residues in the CDR3. For the CDR3, the DNA is TGTGCCAGCAGACTAGCGGATAACAATGAGCAGTTCTTC. It encodes CASRLADNNEQFF.

This clonotype was picked up a small number of times. The chain couples TRBV6-5 to TRBJ2-7, with TRBD1 identical over 7 bases. The CDR3 runs to 15 residues. Trimming cost V 7 bases and J 3 bases; bases outside gene matches: 12. The germline gives CDR1 MNHEY, CDR2 SVGAGI. CDR3 amino acids: CASTPHSGQNYEQYF. The DNA for the CDR3 is TGTGCCAGCACCCCCCACTCGGGACAGAACTACGAGCAGTACTTC.

The chain couples TRBV6-1 to TRBJ1-6; the D is unclear. The CDR3 is made up of 13 amino acids. V shed 7 bases and J shed 7 bases, with 11 bases lying between them. From germline, CDR1 is MNHNS and CDR2 SASEGT. This CDR3 is CASNPENNSPLHF. CDR3 sequence (DNA): TGTGCCAGCAACCCGGAAAACAATTCACCCCTCCACTTT.